Listed below are T cell receptor beta chains from one sample, sequenced in a study of blood T cell repertoires in COVID-19. This table comes from immunoSEQ multiplex PCR, and its TCRdb copy is limited to in-frame clones, with some not included. The data contain 350,000 to 400,000 clones, nearly 90% of them seen just once; the ten biggest clones take up 6.5%. The specimen was peripheral blood. The receptor set was obtained from a man younger than 30 with active or convalescent COVID-19. Both conserved end residues are part of each CDR3. D genes are given only for firm matches. Not all rows give a size; the values are once, few, many and, for expanded clones, a class.

j_gene,v_gene,abundance,d_gene,CDR3nt,CDR3aa
TRBJ2-7,TRBV20-1,.,TRBD2,TGCAGTGCTAGTTCGGTTAGCGGGAGGGAATGGGGCCCCTACGAGCAGTACTTC,CSASSVSGREWGPYEQYF
TRBJ1-2,TRBV9,.,TRBD1,TGTGCCAGCAGGGAGACAGGGTCCCGGGGCTACACCTTC,CASRETGSRGYTF
TRBJ1-2,TRBV4-2,.,TRBD1,TGTGCCAGCAGCCAAATCAGGGGGCGGTCAAATAACCTCCTCAACTATGGCTACACCTTC,CASSQIRGRSNNLLNYGYTF
TRBJ2-1,TRBV2,.,TRBD2,TGTGCCAGCAGGGCCCGGGGGGGGGCCTACAATGAGCAGTTCTTC,CASRARGGAYNEQFF
TRBJ1-1,TRBV25-1,.,.,TGTGCCAGCAGTTCGTACAGGGCGATGAACACTGAAGCTTTCTTT,CASSSYRAMNTEAFF
TRBJ2-7,TRBV3-1/TRBV3-2,.,TRBD1,TGTGCCAGCAGCCAAGGGCCACAGGGGATCTCCTACGAGCAGTACTTC,CASSQGPQGISYEQYF
TRBJ2-1,TRBV4-3,.,TRBD2,TGCGCCAGCAGCCAAGTCGCGGGAGGCTACAATGAGCAGTTCTTC,CASSQVAGGYNEQFF
TRBJ1-5,TRBV19,.,.,TGTGCCAGTAGATTTTCGGGAGATCAGCCCCAGCATTTT,CASRFSGDQPQHF
TRBJ1-2,TRBV12-3/TRBV12-4,.,.,TGTGCCAGCAGTGCGGAGGCTTATGGCTACACCTTC,CASSAEAYGYTF
TRBJ2-7,TRBV27,.,.,TGTGCCAGCAGTTCCCGAGCGGGTAGCTCCTACGAGCAGTACTTC,CASSSRAGSSYEQYF
TRBJ1-5,TRBV24-1,.,TRBD1,TGTGCCACCAGTGATGCGGGACAGGGGGATGGCCCCCAGCATTTT,CATSDAGQGDGPQHF
TRBJ1-4,TRBV28,.,.,TGTGCCAGCAGTCCAAGGGACTCCCATGCTCCTAATGAAAAACTGTTTTTT,CASSPRDSHAPNEKLFF
TRBJ2-7,TRBV2,.,.,TGTGCCAGCAGGGCAGGATCCTACGAGCAGTACTTC,CASRAGSYEQYF
TRBJ1-1,TRBV6-5,.,.,TGTGCCAGCAGCTCTTGGGGGGGCACTGAAGCTTTCTTT,CASSSWGGTEAFF
TRBJ2-3,TRBV5-1,.,.,TGCGCCAGCAGCCCCTCAGGTGTGCCAGATACGCAGTATTTT,CASSPSGVPDTQYF
TRBJ1-5,TRBV19,.,.,TGTGCCAGTAGTATCTATTCAGGGGTAGCTAGTCAGCCCCAGCATTTT,CASSIYSGVASQPQHF
TRBJ2-3,TRBV7-3,.,.,TGTGCCAGCAGCCCTGCGAGGACACCTAGCACAGATACGCAGTATTTT,CASSPARTPSTDTQYF
TRBJ2-7,TRBV5-1,.,TRBD1,TGCGCCAGCAGCCCTACGGACAGGGTCCTCGAGCAGTACTTC,CASSPTDRVLEQYF
TRBJ1-5,TRBV6-1,.,.,TGTGCCAGCAGTGAAGCCGGGGATCAGCCCCAGCATTTT,CASSEAGDQPQHF
TRBJ1-6,TRBV12-3/TRBV12-4,.,TRBD1,TGTGCCAGCAGTTGGGACAGAAATTCACCCCTCCACTTT,CASSWDRNSPLHF
TRBJ2-2,TRBV7-8,.,.,TGTGCCAGCAGCTTCCCCGTGGCAGGGACAACCGGGGAGCTGTTTTTT,CASSFPVAGTTGELFF
TRBJ1-5,TRBV7-8,.,.,TGTGCCAGCAGCTTAGCGCGGGGGAGCGGCAGGGAGGTTGTTTCGCGCAATCAGCCCCAGCATTTT,CASSLARGSGREVVSRNQPQHF
TRBJ2-7,TRBV19,few,TRBD2,TGTGCCAGTGGGGGACTAGCGGATAGCTCCTACGAGCAGTACTTC,CASGGLADSSYEQYF
TRBJ1-5,TRBV6-2/TRBV6-3,.,.,TGTGCCAGCAGTTACTCGAGGGCAGGGGCAAGCAATCAGCCCCAGCATTTT,CASSYSRAGASNQPQHF
TRBJ1-6,TRBV7-2,.,.,TGTGCCAGCAGCTTAGCGCGAGTGCGTGCCGGACAGACTTCACCCCTCCACTTT,CASSLARVRAGQTSPLHF
TRBJ1-3,TRBV3-1/TRBV3-2,.,.,TGTGCCAGCAGCCCCAGTGCTGGAAACACCATATATTTT,CASSPSAGNTIYF
TRBJ2-5,TRBV19,.,TRBD2,TGTGCCAGTAGTATGCGGCTAGCGGGGGGGCCGGTCCAAGAGACCCAGTACTTC,CASSMRLAGGPVQETQYF
TRBJ2-7,TRBV13,.,.,TGTGCCAGCAACCTAAGACAGGTTACCTCCTACGAGCAGTACTTC,CASNLRQVTSYEQYF
TRBJ2-7,TRBV6-1,.,.,TGTGCCAGCAGTGAATATTCTGGGACATCTACCTACGAGCAGTACTTC,CASSEYSGTSTYEQYF
TRBJ2-1,TRBV5-1,.,TRBD2,TGCGCCAGCAGCCGACTAGCGGGGGTGTACAATGAGCAGTTCTTC,CASSRLAGVYNEQFF
TRBJ1-1,TRBV6-5,.,TRBD1,TGTGCCAGCAGTACGAACAGGGGAAGGAACACTGAAGCTTTCTTT,CASSTNRGRNTEAFF
TRBJ1-1,TRBV4-1,once,TRBD1,TGCGCCAGCAGCCACCCGGGGACAGGGGGCACTGAAGCTTTCTTT,CASSHPGTGGTEAFF
TRBJ1-3,TRBV4-1,.,.,TGCGCCAGCAGCCAAGAGGATGGAGGGGGAAACACCATATATTTT,CASSQEDGGGNTIYF
TRBJ2-5,TRBV24-1,.,TRBD1,TGTGCCACCAGTGATCGATTGACAGGGGTAAAACAAGAGACCCAGTACTTC,CATSDRLTGVKQETQYF
TRBJ1-2,TRBV7-9,.,.,TGTGCCAGCAGAATAGAGGACAGAGTCTCTGGCTACACCTTC,CASRIEDRVSGYTF
TRBJ1-3,TRBV4-1,.,TRBD1,TGCGCCAGCAGCCAAGGAGGAGGGGGCAGTGGAAACACCATATATTTT,CASSQGGGGSGNTIYF
TRBJ1-1,TRBV6-2/TRBV6-3,.,TRBD1,TGTGCCAGCAGCTTCAGGGGGCTTGAAGACACTGAAGCTTTCTTT,CASSFRGLEDTEAFF
TRBJ2-1,TRBV24-1,few,.,TGTGCCACCAGTGGGTTAGGGGCCTACAATGAGCAGTTCTTC,CATSGLGAYNEQFF
TRBJ2-1,TRBV9,.,TRBD2,TGTGCCAGCAGCGCCAGACTAGCGGGATATTACAATGAGCAGTTCTTC,CASSARLAGYYNEQFF
TRBJ1-4,TRBV28,.,.,TGTGCCAGCACCGGCGGCGGGGCTGAAAAACTGTTTTTT,CASTGGGAEKLFF
TRBJ1-4,TRBV18,.,TRBD1,TGTGCCAGCTCACCACGGACAGGGTCGGGCGAAAAACTGTTTTTT,CASSPRTGSGEKLFF
TRBJ2-2,TRBV2,.,.,TGTGCCAGCAGTGTTGAGTTCCTTTCGAACACCGGGGAGCTGTTTTTT,CASSVEFLSNTGELFF
TRBJ2-1,TRBV7-3,.,TRBD2,TGTGCCAGCAGCTTAGGACTAGCGGGCTACAATGAGCAGTTCTTC,CASSLGLAGYNEQFF
TRBJ1-6,TRBV15,.,TRBD1,TGTGCCACCAGCGGGGGGACAGGGCGTGATTCACCCCTCCACTTT,CATSGGTGRDSPLHF
TRBJ1-6,TRBV11-2,few,TRBD1,TGTGCCAGCAGCCTGTCGACAGGGGTCGGCTCACCCCTCCACTTT,CASSLSTGVGSPLHF
TRBJ2-7,TRBV19,.,.,TGTGCCAGTAGTGACTGGGTTTACCACGAGCAGTACTTC,CASSDWVYHEQYF